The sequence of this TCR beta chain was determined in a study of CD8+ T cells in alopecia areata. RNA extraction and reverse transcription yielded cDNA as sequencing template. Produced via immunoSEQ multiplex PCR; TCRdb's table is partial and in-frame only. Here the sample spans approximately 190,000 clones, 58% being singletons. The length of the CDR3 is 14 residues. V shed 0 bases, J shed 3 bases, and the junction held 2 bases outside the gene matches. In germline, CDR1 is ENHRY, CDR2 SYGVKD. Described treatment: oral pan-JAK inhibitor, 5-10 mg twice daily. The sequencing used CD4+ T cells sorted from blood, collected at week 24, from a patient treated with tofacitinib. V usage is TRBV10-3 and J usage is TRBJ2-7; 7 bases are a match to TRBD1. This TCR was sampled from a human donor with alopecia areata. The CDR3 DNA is TGTGCCATCAGTGAGTCGGGACAGTTCTACGAGCAGTACTTC. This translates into CAISESGQFYEQYF.